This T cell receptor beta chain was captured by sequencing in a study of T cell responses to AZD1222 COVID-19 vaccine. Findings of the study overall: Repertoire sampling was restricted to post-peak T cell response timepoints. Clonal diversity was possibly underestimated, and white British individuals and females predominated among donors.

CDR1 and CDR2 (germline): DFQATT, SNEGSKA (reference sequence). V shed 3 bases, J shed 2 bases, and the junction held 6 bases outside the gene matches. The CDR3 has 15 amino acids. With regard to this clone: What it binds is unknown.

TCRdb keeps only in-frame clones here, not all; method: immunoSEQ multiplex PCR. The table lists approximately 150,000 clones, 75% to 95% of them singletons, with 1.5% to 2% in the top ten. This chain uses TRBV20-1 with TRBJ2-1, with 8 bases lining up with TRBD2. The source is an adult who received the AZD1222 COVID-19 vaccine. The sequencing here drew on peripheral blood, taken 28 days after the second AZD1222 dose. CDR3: CSASRASGPYNEQFF. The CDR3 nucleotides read TGCAGTGCTAGTAGGGCTAGCGGGCCCTACAATGAGCAGTTCTTC.